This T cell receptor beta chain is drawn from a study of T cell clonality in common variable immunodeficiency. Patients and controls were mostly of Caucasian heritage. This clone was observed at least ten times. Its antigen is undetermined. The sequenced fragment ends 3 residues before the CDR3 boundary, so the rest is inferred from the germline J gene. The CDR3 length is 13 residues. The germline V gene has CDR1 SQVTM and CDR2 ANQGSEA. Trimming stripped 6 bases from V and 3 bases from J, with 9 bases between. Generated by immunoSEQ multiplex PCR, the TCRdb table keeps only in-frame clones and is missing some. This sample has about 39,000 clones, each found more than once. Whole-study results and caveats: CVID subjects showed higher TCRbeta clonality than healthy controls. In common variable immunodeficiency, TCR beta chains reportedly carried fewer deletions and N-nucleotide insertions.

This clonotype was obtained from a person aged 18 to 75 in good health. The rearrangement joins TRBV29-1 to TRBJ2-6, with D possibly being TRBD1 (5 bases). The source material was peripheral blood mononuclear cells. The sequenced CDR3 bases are TGCAGCGTCGCCAGGGATGGGGCCAACGTC. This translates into CSVARDGANV. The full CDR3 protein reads CSVARDGANVLTF.